The source of this T cell receptor (beta chain) is a study of blood T cells in healthy people across ages (dated by TCRdb to the mid-2010s). A note on the overall study: Template switching captured roughly one uniquely barcoded TCR beta cDNA molecule per two T cells in model experiments. The study measured age-related changes in TCR beta repertoire diversity using deep sequencing normalized with unique cDNA molecular identifiers. For two donors (one aged 18 to 30 and one aged 80 or older), the study analyzed two additional independent replicas of 1 million unique cDNA reads from the same blood draw. Donors were grouped into four age groups: young (average approximately 16 years), middle-aged (roughly 37), aged (roughly 67) and long-lived (about 82).

As for this clonotype: Which antigen it targets is not known. No base-level quality is on record; no much larger clone is a single base apart.

The paper's findings and limits, for the study overall: The CMV infection status of donors was not known, potentially confounding age-related changes in expanded clonotypes. There was a strong correlation between observed TCR beta diversity and the percentage of naive T cells measured by flow cytometry. Compared with the aged group, the long-lived group had more naive CD4+ T cells, fewer expanded clones and increased TCR diversity, suggesting age selection. As age increased, observed TCR beta diversity per million T cells dropped in a roughly linear way, and a significant reduction was already evident by age around 41. Because profiling used bulk unsorted PBMCs, naive and antigen-experienced compartments could not be compared conclusively. Estimates of total diversity from one million sequenced T cells were regarded as lower bounds and underestimates.

Receptor libraries were prepared by 5' RACE. These reads were obtained on an Illumina HiSeq 2500. A second PCR of roughly 7 to 11 cycles was run with a J-beta primer mix and a sample-barcoded 5' primer. A template-switch 5' adaptor carrying 12 random nucleotides introduced a unique molecular identifier onto each TCR beta cDNA molecule. Each sample yielded at least 2.5 million CDR3-containing paired-end reads. The Mint cDNA synthesis kit, primed by a TRBC-specific oligonucleotide, was used to synthesize first-strand cDNA from all RNA. All cDNA was treated with uracil-DNA glycosylase and then went through a first 18-cycle PCR with the universal primers M1SS and BC2_uni_R. The paper's data handling went like this. For normalization, 1 million high-quality reads were randomly selected from each sample, with every read carrying a distinct molecular identifier. Reads with shared molecular identifiers were discarded instead of being binned into consensus sequences. CDR3 identification, clonotype clustering and error correction used MiTCR with a Q25 quality threshold and the strictest error-elimination algorithm. A nonparametric unseen species model using Euler transformation provided a lower-bound estimate of total TCR beta diversity. Using fastp at Q25 and MiXCR, TCRdb reprocessed the public reads and kept productive beta chains. Merged by CDR3 protein, the rows form single entries marked with the most common genes and DNA. TCRdb's processing, not the study's, gives the V and J calls here. In this sample the table shows 550,000 to 650,000 distinct CDR3 sequences, approximately 26% of which occur a single time. The ten largest clonotypes hold approximately 3.3% of the sample.

The 39 donors, aged roughly 6 to 90 years, were systemically healthy Caucasian individuals from Russia. Around 10 milliliters of peripheral blood were collected from each donor into EDTA-treated Vacutainer tubes. Ficoll-Paque density-gradient centrifugation was used to isolate PBMCs, with at least 7 million obtained per sample. Total RNA was extracted from PBMCs with Trizol reagent, with at least 6 micrograms obtained per sample. Naive CD45RAhigh/CD27high T cell percentages were measured by flow cytometry on a PBMC aliquot from every donor. From V the trimming removes 3 bases and from J it removes 10 bases, while the gene matches leave 12 bases of the junction unaccounted for. The CDR3, cysteine through phenylalanine, is 18 amino acids long. The read is trimmed to its CDR3 DNA, 54 bases read in frame from base 1. The same specimen was also included in a second study, on T cells of mothers and their children. The second study reports: The donors were nine systemically healthy Caucasian individuals, made up of three mothers and their six children. cDNA synthesis used all of the extracted RNA, with 1.5 ug of RNA in each 15 ul reaction. In the second PCR, sample barcodes and 2-4 random nucleotides were introduced via the M1S primer. More than 8 million TCR beta CDR3 reads were obtained from each mother, and some 3 million reads were obtained from each child. Thymic selection similarly shapes TCR recombination output in related and unrelated pairs, with minor effect from inherited differences. Normalized repertoire overlap in related mother-child pairs was always slightly higher than in unrelated mother-child pairs, but the difference was never significant. No persistent microchimeric T cell clones were detected, at a sensitivity of approximately 90 clones per million clonotypes. To look for features that set related mother-child pairs apart from unrelated individuals, the researchers ran deep NGS to compare the TCR beta repertoires of mothers and children. Mothers averaged about 37 +/- 4 years of age and children averaged roughly 11 +/- 4 years. After adapters were ligated using NEBNext reagents, the libraries underwent 100+100 nt paired-end sequencing on an Illumina HiSeq 2000. To avoid cross-contamination, the mother libraries and the child libraries were prepared a month apart and sequenced in separate runs. Between roughly 500,000 and 2,300,000 distinct TCR beta clonotypes were identified per donor. Naive TCR beta clonotypes were estimated from low-frequency clonotypes matched to each donor's FACS-determined naive share, without sorting.

The material sequenced was blood. This TCR was sampled from a boy aged 2 to 10 in good health. The V and J genes are TRBV12-3 or TRBV12-4 and TRBJ2-2, with TRBD2 matching 15 junction bases. The sequenced DNA is TGTGCCAGCAGTTTCCAAAGCGGACTAGCGGGAGGGGTCGAGGAGCTGTTTTTT. Translated, it reads CASSFQSGLAGGVEELFF.